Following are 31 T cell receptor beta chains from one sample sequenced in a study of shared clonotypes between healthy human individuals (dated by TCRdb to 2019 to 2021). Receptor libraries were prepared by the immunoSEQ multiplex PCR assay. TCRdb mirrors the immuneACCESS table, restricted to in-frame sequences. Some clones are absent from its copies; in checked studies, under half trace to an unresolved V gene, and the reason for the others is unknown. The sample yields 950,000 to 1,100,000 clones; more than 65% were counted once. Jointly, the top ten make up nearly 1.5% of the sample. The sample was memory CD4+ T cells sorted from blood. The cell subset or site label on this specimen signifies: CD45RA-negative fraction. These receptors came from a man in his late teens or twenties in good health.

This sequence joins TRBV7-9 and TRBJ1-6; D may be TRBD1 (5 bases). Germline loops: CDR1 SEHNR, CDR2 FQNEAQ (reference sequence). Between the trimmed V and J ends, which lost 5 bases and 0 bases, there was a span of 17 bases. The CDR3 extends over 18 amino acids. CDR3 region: CASSPRRRVSSYNSPLHF. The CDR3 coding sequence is TGTGCCAGCAGCCCAAGACGCAGGGTAAGCTCCTATAATTCACCCCTCCACTTT.

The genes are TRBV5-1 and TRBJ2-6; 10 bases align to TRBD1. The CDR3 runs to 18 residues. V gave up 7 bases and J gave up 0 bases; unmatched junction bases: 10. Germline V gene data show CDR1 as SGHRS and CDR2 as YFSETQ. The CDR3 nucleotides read TGCGCCAGCTCAATATCGGGACAGGGGACCTCTGGGGCCAACGTCCTGACTTTC. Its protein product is CASSISGQGTSGANVLTF.

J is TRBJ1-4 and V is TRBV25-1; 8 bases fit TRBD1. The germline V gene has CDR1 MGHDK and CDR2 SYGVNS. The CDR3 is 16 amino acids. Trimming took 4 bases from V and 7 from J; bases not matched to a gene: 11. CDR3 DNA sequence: TGTGCCAGCAGTGGGGGTTCAGGGGGCGTGAGTGAAAAACTGTTTTTT. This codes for CASSGGSGGVSEKLFF.

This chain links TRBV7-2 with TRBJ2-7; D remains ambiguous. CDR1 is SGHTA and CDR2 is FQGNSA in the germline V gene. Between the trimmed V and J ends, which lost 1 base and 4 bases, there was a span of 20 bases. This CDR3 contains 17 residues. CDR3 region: CASSLEGGSLVLYEQYF. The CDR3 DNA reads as TGTGCCAGCAGCTTAGAAGGCGGCAGCCTAGTCCTTTACGAGCAGTACTTC.

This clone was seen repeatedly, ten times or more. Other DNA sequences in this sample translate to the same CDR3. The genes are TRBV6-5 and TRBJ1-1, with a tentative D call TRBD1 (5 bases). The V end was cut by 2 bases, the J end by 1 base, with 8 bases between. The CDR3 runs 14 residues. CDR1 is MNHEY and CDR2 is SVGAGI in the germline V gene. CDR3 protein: CASSYGGSNTEAFF. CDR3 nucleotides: TGTGCCAGCAGTTACGGGGGGTCGAACACTGAAGCTTTCTTT.

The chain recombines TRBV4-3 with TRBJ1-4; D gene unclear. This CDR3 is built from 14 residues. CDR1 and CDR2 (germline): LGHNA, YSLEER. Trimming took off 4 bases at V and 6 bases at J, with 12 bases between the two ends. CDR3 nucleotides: TGCGCCAGCAGCCCCCGGACCCTGCATGAAAAACTGTTTTTT. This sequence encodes CASSPRTLHEKLFF.

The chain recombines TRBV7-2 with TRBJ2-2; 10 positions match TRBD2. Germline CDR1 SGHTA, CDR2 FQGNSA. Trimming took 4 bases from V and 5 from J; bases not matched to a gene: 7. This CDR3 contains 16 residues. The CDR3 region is CASSSRTSGATGELFF. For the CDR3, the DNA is TGTGCCAGCAGCTCAAGGACTAGCGGAGCTACCGGGGAGCTGTTTTTT.

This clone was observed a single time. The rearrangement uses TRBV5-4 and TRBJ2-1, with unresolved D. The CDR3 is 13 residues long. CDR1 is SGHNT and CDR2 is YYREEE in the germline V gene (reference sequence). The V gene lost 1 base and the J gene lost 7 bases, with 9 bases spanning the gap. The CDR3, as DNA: TGTGCCAGCAGCTTGTCGGTAGCAAATGAGCAGTTCTTC. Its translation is CASSLSVANEQFF. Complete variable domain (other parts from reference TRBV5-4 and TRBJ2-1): ETGVTQSPTHLIKTRGQQVTLRCSSQSGHNTVSWYQQALGQGPQFIFQYYREEENGRGNFPPRFSGLQFPNYSSELNVNALELDDSALYLCASSLSVANEQFFGPGTRLTVL.

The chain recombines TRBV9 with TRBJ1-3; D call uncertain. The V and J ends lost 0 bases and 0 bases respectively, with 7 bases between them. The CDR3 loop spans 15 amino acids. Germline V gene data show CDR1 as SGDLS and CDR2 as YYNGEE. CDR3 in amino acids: CASSVGVGSGNTIYF. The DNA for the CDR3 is TGTGCCAGCAGCGTAGGGGTAGGCTCTGGAAACACCATATATTTT.

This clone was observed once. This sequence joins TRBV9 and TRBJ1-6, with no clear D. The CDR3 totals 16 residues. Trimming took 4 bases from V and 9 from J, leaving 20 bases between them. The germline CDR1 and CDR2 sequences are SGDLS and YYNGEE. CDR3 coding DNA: TGTGCCAGCAGCTTCGAACCGGAGGGCGCGAGTTCACCCCTCCACTTT. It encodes CASSFEPEGASSPLHF.

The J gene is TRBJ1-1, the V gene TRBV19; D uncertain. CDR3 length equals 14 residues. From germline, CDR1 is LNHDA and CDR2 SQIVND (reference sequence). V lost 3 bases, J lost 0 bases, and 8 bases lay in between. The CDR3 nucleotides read TGTGCCAGTAGTATTCCCAGGCTGAACACTGAAGCTTTCTTT. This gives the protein CASSIPRLNTEAFF.

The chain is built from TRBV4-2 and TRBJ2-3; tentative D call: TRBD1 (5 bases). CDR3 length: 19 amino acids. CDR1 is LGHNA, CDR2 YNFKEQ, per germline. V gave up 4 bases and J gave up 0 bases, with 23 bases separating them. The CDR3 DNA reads TGTGCCAGCAGCCGAGCCGGGTCCCTAGACAGAAGAAGCACAGATACGCAGTATTTT. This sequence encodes CASSRAGSLDRRSTDTQYF.

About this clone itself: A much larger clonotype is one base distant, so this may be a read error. CDR3 protein: CASSSQGAGETQYF. The DNA of the CDR3 is TGTGCCAGCAGCTCACAGGGGGCTGGGGAGACCCAGTACTTC. This rearrangement joins TRBV7-9 to TRBJ2-5, with TRBD1 matching 9 bases. This CDR3 region has 14 residues. Losses at the gene ends were 4 bases for V and 5 bases for J; bases not matched to a gene: 5. Germline V lookup: CDR1 SEHNR, CDR2 FQNEAQ (reference sequence).

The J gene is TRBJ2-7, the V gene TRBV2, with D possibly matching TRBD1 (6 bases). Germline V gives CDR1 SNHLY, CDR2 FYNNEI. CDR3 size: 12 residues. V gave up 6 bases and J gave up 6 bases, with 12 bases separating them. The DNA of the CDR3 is TGTGCCAGCAGGACCACAGGGCCCGAGCAGTACTTC. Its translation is CASRTTGPEQYF. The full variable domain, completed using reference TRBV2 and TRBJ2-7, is EPEVTQTPSHQVTQMGQEVILRCVPISNHLYFYWYRQILGQKVEFLVSFYNNEISEKSEIFDDQFSVERPDGSNFTLKIRSTKLEDSAMYFCASRTTGPEQYFGPGTRLTVT.

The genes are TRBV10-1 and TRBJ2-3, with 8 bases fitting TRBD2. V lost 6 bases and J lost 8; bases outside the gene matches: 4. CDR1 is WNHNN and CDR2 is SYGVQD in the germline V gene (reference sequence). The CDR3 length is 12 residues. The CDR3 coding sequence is TGCGCCAGCAGCGGGGGGGCCGGTACGCAGTATTTT. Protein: CASSGGAGTQYF.

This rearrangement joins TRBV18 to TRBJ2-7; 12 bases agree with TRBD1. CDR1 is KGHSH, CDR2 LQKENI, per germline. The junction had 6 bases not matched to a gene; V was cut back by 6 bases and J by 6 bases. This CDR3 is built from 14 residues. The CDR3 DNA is TGTGCCAGCTCGCTCGGGACAGGGGGCGCCGAGCAGTACTTC. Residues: CASSLGTGGAEQYF.

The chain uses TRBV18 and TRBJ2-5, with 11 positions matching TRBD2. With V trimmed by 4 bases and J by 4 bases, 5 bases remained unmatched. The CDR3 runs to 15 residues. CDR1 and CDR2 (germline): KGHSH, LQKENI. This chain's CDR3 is CASSLLAGGRETQYF. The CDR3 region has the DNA TGTGCCAGCTCACTCCTAGCGGGGGGAAGAGAGACCCAGTACTTC.

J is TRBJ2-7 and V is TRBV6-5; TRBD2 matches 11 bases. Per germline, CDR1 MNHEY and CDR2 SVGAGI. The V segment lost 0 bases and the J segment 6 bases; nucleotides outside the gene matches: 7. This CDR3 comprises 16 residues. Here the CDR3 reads CASSYSIGLAGGEQYF. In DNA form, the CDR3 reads TGTGCCAGCAGTTACTCGATTGGCCTAGCGGGAGGCGAGCAGTACTTC.

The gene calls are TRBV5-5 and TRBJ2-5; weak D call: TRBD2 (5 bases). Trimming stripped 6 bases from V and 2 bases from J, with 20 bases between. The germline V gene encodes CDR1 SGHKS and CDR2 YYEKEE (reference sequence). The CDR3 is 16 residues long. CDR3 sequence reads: CASTPRAGQRQETQYF. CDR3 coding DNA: TGTGCCAGCACTCCTCGGGCGGGTCAGAGACAAGAGACCCAGTACTTC. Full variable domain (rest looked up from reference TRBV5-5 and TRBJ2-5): DAGVTQSPTHLIKTRGQQVTLRCSPISGHKSVSWYQQVLGQGPQFIFQYYEKEERGRGNFPDRFSARQFPNYSSELNVNALLLGDSALYLCASTPRAGQRQETQYFGPGTRLLVL.

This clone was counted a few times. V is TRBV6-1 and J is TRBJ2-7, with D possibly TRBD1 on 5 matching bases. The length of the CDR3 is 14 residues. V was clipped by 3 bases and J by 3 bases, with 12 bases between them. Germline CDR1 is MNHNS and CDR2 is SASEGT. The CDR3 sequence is CASSEQGWLYEQYF. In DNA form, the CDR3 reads TGTGCCAGCAGTGAGCAGGGTTGGCTCTACGAGCAGTACTTC.

In DNA form, the CDR3 reads TGTGCCTGGAGGGGCGAGCTGTCTGGAAACACCATATATTTT. The encoded protein is CAWRGELSGNTIYF. The chain uses TRBV30 and TRBJ1-3; the D is unclear. This CDR3 has 14 residues. Deletions cut 3 bases from V and 1 base from J, with 10 bases between. From germline, CDR1 is GTSNPN and CDR2 SVGIG (reference sequence).

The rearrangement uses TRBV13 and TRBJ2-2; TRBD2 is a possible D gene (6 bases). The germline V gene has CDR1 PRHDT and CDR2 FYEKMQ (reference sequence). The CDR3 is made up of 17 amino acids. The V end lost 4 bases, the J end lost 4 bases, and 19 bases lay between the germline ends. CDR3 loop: CASSSPGWDSGTGELFF. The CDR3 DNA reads TGTGCCAGCAGCTCCCCGGGTTGGGACTCGGGCACCGGGGAGCTGTTTTTT.

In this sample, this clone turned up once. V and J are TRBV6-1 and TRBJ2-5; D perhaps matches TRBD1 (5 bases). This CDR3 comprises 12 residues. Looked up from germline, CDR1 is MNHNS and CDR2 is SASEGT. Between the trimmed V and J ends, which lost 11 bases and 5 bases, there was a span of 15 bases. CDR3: CAGAEWGETQYF. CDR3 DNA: TGTGCCGGGGCGGAGTGGGGTGAGACCCAGTACTTC.

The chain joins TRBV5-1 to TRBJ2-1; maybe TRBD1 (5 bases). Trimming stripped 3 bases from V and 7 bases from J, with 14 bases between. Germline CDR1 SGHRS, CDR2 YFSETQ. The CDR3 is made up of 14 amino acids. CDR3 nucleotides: TGCGCCAGCAGCTATGACCAGGGCCTTAATGAGCAGTTCTTC. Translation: CASSYDQGLNEQFF.

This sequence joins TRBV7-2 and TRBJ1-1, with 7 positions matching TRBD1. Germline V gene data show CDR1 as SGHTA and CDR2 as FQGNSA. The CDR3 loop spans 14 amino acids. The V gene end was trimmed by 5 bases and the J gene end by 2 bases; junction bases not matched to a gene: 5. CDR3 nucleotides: TGTGCCAGCAGCCCTTACAGGGGAAACACTGAAGCTTTCTTT. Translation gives CASSPYRGNTEAFF.

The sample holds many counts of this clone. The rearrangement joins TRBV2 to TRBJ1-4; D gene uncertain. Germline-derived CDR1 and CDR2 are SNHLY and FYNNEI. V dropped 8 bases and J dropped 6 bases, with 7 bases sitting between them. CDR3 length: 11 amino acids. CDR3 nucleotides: TGTGCCAGCGCCTTCGATGAAAAACTGTTTTTT. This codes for CASAFDEKLFF.

The CDR3 nucleotides read TGTGCCAGCAGCCTCCCGTTACTCTACGAGCAGTACTTC. Its translation: CASSLPLLYEQYF. This chain connects TRBV5-5 to TRBJ2-7; D call uncertain. Germline V gene lookup returns CDR1 SGHKS and CDR2 YYEKEE (reference sequence). The CDR3 extends over 13 amino acids. V gave up 4 bases and J gave up 3 bases, with 11 bases separating them.

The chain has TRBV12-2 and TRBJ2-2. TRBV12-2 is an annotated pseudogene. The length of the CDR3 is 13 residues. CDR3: CASRLAGPGELFF. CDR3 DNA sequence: TGTGCAAGTCGCTTAGCCGGGCCCGGGGAGCTGTTTTTT.

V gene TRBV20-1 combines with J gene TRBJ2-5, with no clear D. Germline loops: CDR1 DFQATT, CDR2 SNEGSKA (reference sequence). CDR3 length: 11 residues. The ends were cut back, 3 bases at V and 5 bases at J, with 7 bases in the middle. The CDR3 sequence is CSARKEETQYF. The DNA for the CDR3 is TGCAGTGCTAGGAAGGAGGAGACCCAGTACTTC.

The CDR3 sequence: CASSHEPGSNQPQHF. The DNA of the CDR3 is TGTGCCAGCAGCCACGAGCCGGGAAGCAATCAGCCCCAGCATTTT. The chain joins TRBV4-2 to TRBJ1-5, with D hard to call. The CDR3 totals 15 residues. The V gene's germline CDR1 is LGHNA and CDR2 YNFKEQ. The V end was cut by 3 bases, the J end by 1 base, with 10 bases between.

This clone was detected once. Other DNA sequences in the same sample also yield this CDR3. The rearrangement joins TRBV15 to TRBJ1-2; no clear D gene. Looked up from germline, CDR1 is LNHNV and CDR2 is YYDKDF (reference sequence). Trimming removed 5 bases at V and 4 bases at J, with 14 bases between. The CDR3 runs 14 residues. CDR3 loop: CATSRAGSSYGYTF. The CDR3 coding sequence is TGTGCCACCAGCCGGGCCGGGAGTTCCTATGGCTACACCTTC.